This TCR beta chain was identified in a study of shared clonotypes between healthy human individuals. The CDR3 runs to 12 residues. Germline V lookup: CDR1 MNHEY, CDR2 SMNVEV (reference sequence). The V and J ends lost 2 bases and 5 bases respectively, with 4 bases between them. About this clone: It differs at one base from a far larger clone, so likely a read error.

Using immunoSEQ multiplex PCR, the repertoire was profiled, and TCRdb retains in-frame clones only, with some absent. The sample has 1 million to 1.3 million clones, about 80% seen once; the top ten hold more than 0.55%. This TCR came from a man aged 18 to 35 in good health. Some clones in this sample may be carry-over from other donors' samples. This sequence joins TRBV27 and TRBJ1-5; the D is unclear. The sample taken for sequencing was memory CD4+ T cells from PBMCs. Specified subset: CD45RA-negative fraction. The CDR3 bases are TGTGCCAGCAGTTTAAGGGATCAGCCCCAGCATTTT. Amino acids: CASSLRDQPQHF.